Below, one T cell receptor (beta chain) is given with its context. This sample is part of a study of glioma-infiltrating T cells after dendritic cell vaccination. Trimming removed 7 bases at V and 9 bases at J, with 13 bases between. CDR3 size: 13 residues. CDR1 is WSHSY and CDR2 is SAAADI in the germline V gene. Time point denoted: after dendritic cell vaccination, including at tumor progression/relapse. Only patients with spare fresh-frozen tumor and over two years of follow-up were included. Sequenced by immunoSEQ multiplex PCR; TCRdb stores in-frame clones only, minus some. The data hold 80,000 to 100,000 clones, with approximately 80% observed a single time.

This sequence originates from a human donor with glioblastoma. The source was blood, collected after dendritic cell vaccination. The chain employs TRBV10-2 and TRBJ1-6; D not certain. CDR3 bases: TGCGCCAGCACCGGGGAGAGGTTTTCACCCCTCCACTTT. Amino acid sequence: CASTGERFSPLHF.